These 9 T cell receptor beta chains originate from one sample sequenced in a study of CD8+CD57+ T cells in acquired aplastic anemia. The patients chosen for sequencing had shown expansion of CD8+CD57+ cells (detected by flow cytometry). It was genomic DNA that served as the template for profiling TCR beta VDJ and CDR3. MiXCR, run by TCRdb on the reads, gives a single entry per CDR3 protein. The sample shows approximately 170,000 distinct CDR3 sequences, approximately 51% of them seen only once. Sequenced: sorted CD4+, CD8+, or CD8+CD57+ T cells (not recorded which) from PBMCs. Receptors were obtained from a human donor with aplastic anemia.

This clonotype was seen ten or more times. V usage is TRBV2 and J usage is TRBJ2-7; D is unresolved. Germline values: CDR1 SNHLY, CDR2 FYNNEI. The germline V and J ends were trimmed by 6 bases and 0 bases, with 9 bases remaining between them. The CDR3 length is 13 residues. The CDR3 sequence: CASRLTSSYEQYF. The CDR3 region has the DNA TGTGCCAGCAGACTTACGAGCTCCTACGAGCAGTACTTC.

The rearrangement joins TRBV19 to TRBJ2-6; 8 positions agree with TRBD2. V was clipped by 5 bases and J by 0 bases; unmatched bases: 3. The CDR3 is made up of 16 amino acids. In germline, CDR1 is LNHDA, CDR2 SQIVND (reference sequence). CDR3 bases: TGTGCCAGTAGTCAGCGGGAGTTCTCTGGGGCCAACGTCCTGACTTTC. Protein sequence: CASSQREFSGANVLTF.

This clonotype was counted at least ten times. The J gene is TRBJ2-7, the V gene TRBV3-1; TRBD2 matches 11 bases. Germline lookup yields CDR1 LGHDT and CDR2 YNNKEL (reference sequence). This CDR3 comprises 15 residues. With 5 bases clipped from V and 1 base from J, the junction kept 4 bases outside the gene matches. CDR3 amino acids: CASSYGLAGSYEQYV. The CDR3 DNA reads as TGTGCCAGCAGCTACGGACTAGCGGGTTCCTACGAGCAGTACGTC.

This clonotype was picked up a small number of times. The chain employs TRBV24-1 and TRBJ2-7; TRBD1 matches 7 bases. The germline CDR1 and CDR2 sequences are KGHDR and SFDVKD. The V and J ends lost 7 bases and 3 bases, in that order; junction bases with no gene match: 8. The CDR3 has 14 residues. CDR3 amino acids: CATRSRDSHYEQYF. The CDR3 DNA is TGTGCCACCAGGTCCCGGGACAGCCACTACGAGCAGTACTTC.

The sample holds many counts of this clonotype. This chain links TRBV6-2 or TRBV6-3 with TRBJ2-2; tentatively, D is TRBD1 or TRBD2 (5 bases each). The CDR3 spans 15 residues. V lost 6 bases, J lost 1 base, and 12 bases lay in between. From germline, CDR1 is MNHEY and CDR2 SVGEGT. CDR3 amino acids: CASSSGTRNTGELFF. The CDR3 DNA sequence: TGTGCCAGCAGCTCCGGGACCAGGAACACCGGGGAGCTGTTTTTT.

The CDR3 bases are TGTGCCACCAGCAGCCTACTAGCGGGACGCAACAATGAGCAGTTCTTC. This gives the protein CATSSLLAGRNNEQFF. The chain uses TRBV15 and TRBJ2-1; 10 nucleotides agree with TRBD2. After removal of 3 bases from V and 5 bases from J, the junction contained 7 bases not matched to a gene. CDR1 and CDR2 from the germline V gene are LNHNV and YYDKDF (reference sequence). The CDR3 extends over 16 amino acids.

At least ten counts were recorded for this clonotype. The CDR3 region has the DNA TGTGCCAGCAGCTTGTTCGGAGCCTACGAGCAGTACTTC. It yields the protein CASSLFGAYEQYF. V is TRBV5-8 and J is TRBJ2-7; D unclear. Germline CDR1 is SGHTS and CDR2 is YDEGEE. The CDR3 is 13 residues long. The V gene lost 1 base and the J gene lost 2 bases, with 7 bases spanning the gap.

The sample holds a few counts of this clonotype. The V and J genes are TRBV29-1 and TRBJ1-2; D may be TRBD1 (5 bases). The CDR3 contains 12 residues. Germline CDR1 SQVTM, CDR2 ANQGSEA. V lost 8 bases and J lost 4, with 14 bases in between. The DNA of the CDR3 is TGCAGCTCGGGACGGGAGAGCTATGGCTACACCTTC. Its protein is CSSGRESYGYTF.

The chain employs TRBV20-1 and TRBJ2-7; possibly TRBD1 for D (7 bases). V was trimmed by 6 bases and J by 4 bases, leaving 13 bases between them. The CDR3 extends over 12 amino acids. The germline V gene has CDR1 DFQATT and CDR2 SNEGSKA (reference sequence). The CDR3 DNA follows: TGCAGTGCGGGGGCAGGGGGGTACGAGCAGTACTTC. Amino acid sequence: CSAGAGGYEQYF.